Shown below are 7 T cell receptor beta chains from a single sample sequenced in a study of response to subunit inactivated influenza vaccine. From the RT-PCR reads, TCRdb called clonotypes with MiXCR, one entry per CDR3 protein. The sample comprises roughly 620,000 distinct CDR3 sequences, over 9% of which are singletons, and 9.5% to 12% rests with the top ten. This sample also appeared in a second study, on T cells expressing NK-cell markers. In that study: Synthesis of TCR beta cDNA relied on 5'RACE template switching carrying UMIs.

The sequences come from PBMCs from blood, collected on the day of vaccination. The source of these receptors is a man aged 50 to 60 who received an inactivated influenza vaccine.

V gene TRBV12-3 or TRBV12-4 combines with J gene TRBJ2-6; D not certain. CDR3 size: 12 residues. V was cut by 6 bases and J by 10 bases, with 10 bases left in between. The CDR3 loop is CASRDFMNVLTF. The DNA of the CDR3 is TGTGCCAGCAGGGATTTCATGAACGTCCTGACTTTC.

The chain joins TRBV10-3 to TRBJ2-3; TRBD2 is a possible D gene (5 bases). Looked up from germline, CDR1 is ENHRY and CDR2 is SYGVKD. The germline V and J ends were trimmed by 6 bases and 2 bases, with 9 bases remaining between them. This CDR3 has 13 amino acids. The CDR3 here is CAISGGPTDTQYF. For the CDR3, the DNA is TGTGCCATCAGCGGCGGGCCCACAGATACGCAGTATTTT.

This clonotype has a handful of counts. The gene calls are TRBV7-9 and TRBJ2-5; 12 bases are a match to TRBD1. Germline CDR1 SEHNR, CDR2 FQNEAQ (reference sequence). The length of the CDR3 is 15 residues. The V segment lost 5 bases and the J segment 5 bases; nucleotides outside the gene matches: 6. As DNA, the CDR3 is TGTGCCAGCAGCCACGGGACAGGGGGCCCGGAGACCCAGTACTTC. Its translation: CASSHGTGGPETQYF.

This clonotype was counted only a few times. The chain links TRBV6-1 to TRBJ2-1; 8 nucleotides agree with TRBD1. The CDR3 totals 16 residues. V trimming: 6 bases; J trimming: 1 base; junction bases outside the gene matches: 8. In germline, CDR1 is MNHNS, CDR2 SASEGT. The CDR3 reads CASSPYTGGSYNEQFF. Here the CDR3 DNA reads TGTGCCAGCAGCCCCTATACAGGGGGGTCCTACAATGAGCAGTTCTTC.

This clonotype was observed a few times. V gene TRBV7-2 combines with J gene TRBJ2-1; possible D gene TRBD2, 5 bases. This CDR3 spans 13 amino acids. The V gene's germline CDR1 is SGHTA and CDR2 FQGNSA. Trimming shortened V by 6 bases and J by 6 bases, and 12 bases separated the two germline ends. CDR3: CASSTRRPNEQFF. CDR3 sequence (DNA): TGTGCCAGCAGTACCCGGAGGCCCAATGAGCAGTTCTTC.

This clonotype appeared a few times. The gene calls are TRBV28 and TRBJ1-5; 9 nucleotides line up with TRBD1. The ends lost 5 bases at V and 3 bases at J; junction bases unmatched: 8. CDR1 is MDHEN, CDR2 SYDVKM, per germline. The CDR3 runs 16 residues. The CDR3 loop reads CASSQPGQGFNQPQHF. The CDR3 DNA reads as TGTGCCAGCAGTCAGCCGGGACAGGGCTTCAATCAGCCCCAGCATTTT.

The chain carries TRBV2 and TRBJ2-5; D might be TRBD2 (6 bases). Germline CDR1 and CDR2: SNHLY and FYNNEI. CDR3 length: 15 amino acids. V was trimmed by 6 bases and J by 10 bases, leaving 24 bases between them. The CDR3 DNA is TGTGCCAGCAGCCCGTCGACTAGGGGCCCCCTCGGCCAGTACTTC. Translated: CASSPSTRGPLGQYF.